The source of this T cell receptor (beta chain) is a study of blood T cell repertoires in COVID-19. This table comes from immunoSEQ multiplex PCR, and its TCRdb copy is limited to in-frame clones, with some not included. This table has around 250,000 clones, roughly four fifths appearing once. The sequenced sample was peripheral blood. This sequence originates from a woman of 80 years or more with acute or convalescent COVID-19.

CDR3 in amino acids: CASSLNLAGVGGELFF. In DNA, the CDR3 is TGCGCCAGCAGCCTCAATCTAGCGGGCGTCGGCGGGGAGCTGTTTTTT. The V call is TRBV5-1, the J call TRBJ2-2; the match to TRBD2 covers 8 bases. V gave up 4 bases and J gave up 7 bases; unmatched junction bases: 12. The length of the CDR3 is 16 residues. CDR1 is SGHRS and CDR2 is YFSETQ in the germline V gene.